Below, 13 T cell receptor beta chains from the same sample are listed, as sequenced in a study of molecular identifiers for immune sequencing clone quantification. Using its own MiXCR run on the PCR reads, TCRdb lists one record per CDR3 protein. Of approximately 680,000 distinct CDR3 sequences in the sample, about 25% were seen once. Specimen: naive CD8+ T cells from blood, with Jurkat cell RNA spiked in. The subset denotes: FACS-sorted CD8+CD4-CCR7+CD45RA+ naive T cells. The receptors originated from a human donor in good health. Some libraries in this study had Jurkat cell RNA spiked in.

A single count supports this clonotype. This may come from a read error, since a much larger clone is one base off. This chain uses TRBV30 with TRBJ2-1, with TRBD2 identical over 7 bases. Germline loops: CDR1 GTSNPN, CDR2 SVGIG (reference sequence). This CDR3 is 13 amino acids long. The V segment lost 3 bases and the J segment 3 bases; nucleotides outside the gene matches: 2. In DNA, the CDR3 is TGTGCCTGGAGGCTAGCGGACTACAATGAGCAGTTCTTC. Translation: CAWRLADYNEQFF.

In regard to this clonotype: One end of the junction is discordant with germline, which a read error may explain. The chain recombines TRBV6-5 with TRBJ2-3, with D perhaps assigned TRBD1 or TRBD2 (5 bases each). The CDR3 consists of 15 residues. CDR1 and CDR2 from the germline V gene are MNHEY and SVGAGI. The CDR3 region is CARSYGTGPPDTQYF. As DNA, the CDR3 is TGTGCCCGCAGTTACGGGACCGGGCCCCCAGATACGCAGTATTTT.

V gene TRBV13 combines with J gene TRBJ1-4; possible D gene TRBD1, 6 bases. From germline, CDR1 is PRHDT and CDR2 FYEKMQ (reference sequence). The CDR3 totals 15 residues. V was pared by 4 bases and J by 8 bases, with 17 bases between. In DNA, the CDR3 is TGTGCCAGCAGCTCGACTGGGGGGGCGGTGGAAAAACTGTTTTTT. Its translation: CASSSTGGAVEKLFF. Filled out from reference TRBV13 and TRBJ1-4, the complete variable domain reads AAGVIQSPRHLIKEKRETATLKCYPIPRHDTVYWYQQGPGQDPQFLISFYEKMQSDKGSIPDRFSAQQFSDYHSELNMSSLELGDSALYFCASSSTGGAVEKLFFGSGTQLSVL.

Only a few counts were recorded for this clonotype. For the CDR3, the DNA is TGTGCCACCAGTGATCCGAGGGCGGCCCCGGATGGAGATACGCAGTATTTT. Amino acids: CATSDPRAAPDGDTQYF. The chain has TRBV24-1 and TRBJ2-3; possibly TRBD2 for D (5 bases). The CDR3 runs to 17 residues. CDR1 and CDR2 from the germline V gene are KGHDR and SFDVKD. Trimming stripped 3 bases from V and 5 bases from J, with 20 bases between.

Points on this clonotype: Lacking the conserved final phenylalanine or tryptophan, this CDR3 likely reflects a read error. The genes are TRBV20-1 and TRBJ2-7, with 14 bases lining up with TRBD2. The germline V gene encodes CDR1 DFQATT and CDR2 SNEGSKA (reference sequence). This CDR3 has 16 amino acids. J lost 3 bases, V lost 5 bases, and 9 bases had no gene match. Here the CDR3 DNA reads TGCAGTGCTCCCCTTCCGGGACTAGCGGGAGACTACGAGCAGTACTTA. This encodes CSAPLPGLAGDYEQYL.

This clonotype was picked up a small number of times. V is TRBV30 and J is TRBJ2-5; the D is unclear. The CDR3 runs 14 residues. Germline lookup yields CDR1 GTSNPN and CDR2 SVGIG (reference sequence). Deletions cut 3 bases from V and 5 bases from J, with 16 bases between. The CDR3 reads CAWSPVLKPETQYF. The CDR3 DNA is TGTGCCTGGAGCCCCGTACTAAAACCCGAGACCCAGTACTTC.

The chain's CDR3 is CASSPGTDFYEQYF. The CDR3 bases are TGTGCCAGCAGCCCCGGGACAGACTTCTACGAGCAGTACTTC. The chain couples TRBV7-9 to TRBJ2-7; TRBD1 agrees at 7 bases. CDR1 and CDR2 from the germline V gene are SEHNR and FQNEAQ (reference sequence). With V trimmed by 5 bases and J by 3 bases, 7 bases remained unmatched. The CDR3 sequence is 14 residues long.

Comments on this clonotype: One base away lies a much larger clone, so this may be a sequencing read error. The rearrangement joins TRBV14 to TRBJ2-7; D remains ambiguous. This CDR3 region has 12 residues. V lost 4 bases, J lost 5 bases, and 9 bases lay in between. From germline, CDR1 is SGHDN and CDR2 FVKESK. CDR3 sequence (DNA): TGTGCCAGCAGCCGAGCTCAGCACGAGCAGTACTTC. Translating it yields CASSRAQHEQYF.

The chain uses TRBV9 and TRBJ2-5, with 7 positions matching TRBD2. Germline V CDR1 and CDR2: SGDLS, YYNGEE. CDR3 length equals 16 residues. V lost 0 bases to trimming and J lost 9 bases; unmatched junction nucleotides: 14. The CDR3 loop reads CASSVEEGGEGEPQYF. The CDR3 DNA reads TGTGCCAGCAGCGTAGAAGAGGGCGGGGAGGGCGAGCCCCAGTACTTC.

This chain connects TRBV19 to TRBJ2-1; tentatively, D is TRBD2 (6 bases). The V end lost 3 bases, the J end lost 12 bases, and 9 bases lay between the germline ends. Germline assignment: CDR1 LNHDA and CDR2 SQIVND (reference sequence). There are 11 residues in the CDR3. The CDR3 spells CASSIGGWQFF. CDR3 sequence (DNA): TGTGCCAGTAGTATTGGAGGGTGGCAGTTCTTC.

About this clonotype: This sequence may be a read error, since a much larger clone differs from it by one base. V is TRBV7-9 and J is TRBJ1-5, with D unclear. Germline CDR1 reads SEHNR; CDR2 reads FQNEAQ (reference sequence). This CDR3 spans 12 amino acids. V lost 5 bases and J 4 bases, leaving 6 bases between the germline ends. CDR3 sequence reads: CASSRINQPQHF. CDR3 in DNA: TGTGCCAGCAGCCGCATTAATCAGCCCCAGCATTTT. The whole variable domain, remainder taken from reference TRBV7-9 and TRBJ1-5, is DTGVSQNPRHKITKRGQNVTFRCDPISEHNRLYWYRQTLGQGPEFLTYFQNEAQLEKSRLLSDRFSAERPKGSFSTLEIQRTEQGDSAMYLCASSRINQPQHFGDGTRLSIL.

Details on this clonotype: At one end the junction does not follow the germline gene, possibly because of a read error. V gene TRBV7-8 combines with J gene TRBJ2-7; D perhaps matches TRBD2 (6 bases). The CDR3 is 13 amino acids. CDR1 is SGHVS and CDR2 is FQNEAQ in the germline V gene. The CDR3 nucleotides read TGTGTCAGCAGCAAGGGAGGTCTCTACGAGCAGTACTTC. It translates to CVSSKGGLYEQYF.

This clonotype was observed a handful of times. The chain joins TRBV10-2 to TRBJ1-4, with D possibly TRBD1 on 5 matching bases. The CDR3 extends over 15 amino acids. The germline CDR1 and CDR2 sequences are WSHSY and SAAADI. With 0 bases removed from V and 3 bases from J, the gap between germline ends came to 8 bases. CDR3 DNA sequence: TGCGCCAGCAGTGAGTCGACAGTCTCTAATGAAAAACTGTTTTTT. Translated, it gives CASSESTVSNEKLFF.